This is a list of T cell receptor beta chains from one sample in a study of early T cells in non-severe SARS-CoV-2 infection. In TCRdb, the 5' RACE reads were re-called with MiXCR into one record per CDR3 protein. The sample consists of roughly 72,000 distinct CDR3 sequences, 9.5% to 15% of them appearing once. Material: whole blood. The receptors derive from an adult who was a healthcare worker with PCR-confirmed SARS-CoV-2 infection or an uninfected control (not recorded which). CDR3s include the opening cysteine and the closing phenylalanine or tryptophan. D genes are given only for firm matches. Clone size is given for some rows only: seen once, a few or many times, or a class if the clone is expanded.

d_call j_call clone_size v_call cdr3_nt cdr3_aa
TRBD1 TRBJ1-5 few TRBV6-1 TGTGCCAGCAGTGAACGGCAGGGGGGACGGCCCCAGCATTTT CASSERQGGRPQHF
NA TRBJ1-1 NA TRBV11-2 TGTGCCAGCAGCTTAGGACCGGGGACTGAAGCTTTCTTT CASSLGPGTEAFF
NA TRBJ2-7 NA TRBV27 TGTGCCAGCAGTTTAGGGCAGGGGACCGCCTACGAGCAGTACTTC CASSLGQGTAYEQYF
TRBD2 TRBJ2-3 few TRBV3-1 TGTGCCAGCAGCCAAGACACAAGCGGGGGGCTAGTGACAGATACGCAGTATTTT CASSQDTSGGLVTDTQYF
TRBD2 TRBJ2-7 NA TRBV11-2 TGTGCCAGCAGCTCCCCGGGACTAGCGGGAATCGCGTACTTC CASSSPGLAGIAYF
TRBD2 TRBJ2-2 NA TRBV28 TGTGCCAGCAGTCCGTCGGGACTAGCGGGACCCGGGGAGCTGTTTTTT CASSPSGLAGPGELFF
NA TRBJ2-1 many TRBV6-2/TRBV6-3 TGTGCCAGCAGTTACATTGGCGGGTCCTACAATGAGCAGTTCTTC CASSYIGGSYNEQFF
NA TRBJ2-7 many TRBV4-2 TGTGCCAGCAGCCAAGACTGGCGGGGCCCCTCCGAGCAGTACTTC CASSQDWRGPSEQYF
NA TRBJ1-5 few TRBV27 TGTGCCGTGGGGGGAAGCAATCAGCCCCAGCATTTT CAVGGSNQPQHF
TRBD2 TRBJ2-3 few TRBV9 TGTGCCAGCAGCCCAGAAGCGGGAGTGGCAGATACGCAGTATTTT CASSPEAGVADTQYF